Sequencing of this T cell receptor (beta chain) was carried out in a study of control samples from healthy donors and cancer patients. This CDR3 spans 12 amino acids. Trimming shortened V by 6 bases and J by 8 bases, and 13 bases separated the two germline ends. Germline V gene lookup returns CDR1 LNHDA and CDR2 SQIVND (reference sequence). This table comes from immunoSEQ multiplex PCR, and its TCRdb copy is limited to in-frame clones, with some not included. The sample has tens of thousands of clones; 75% to 85% are singletons. V gene TRBV19 combines with J gene TRBJ1-1; tentatively, D is TRBD1 (5 bases). What was sequenced was blood. The origin of this receptor is a man in his 70s in good health. CDR3 loop: CASSPKGREAFF. CDR3 DNA sequence: TGTGCCAGTAGCCCAAAGGGGAGGGAAGCTTTCTTT. The variable domain in full, completed from reference TRBV19 and TRBJ1-1, reads DGGITQSPKYLFRKEGQNVTLSCEQNLNHDAMYWYRQDPGQGLRLIYYSQIVNDFQKGDIAEGYSVSREKKESFPLTVTSAQKNPTAFYLCASSPKGREAFFGQGTRLTVV.